This entry concerns a single TCR beta chain. This clone turned up a few times. Its antigen remains undetermined. Qualities for individual bases were not recorded, and no much larger clone is one base off. These data come from a study of CXCR4 blockade with PD-1 therapy in pancreatic cancer (dated by TCRdb to 2018 to 2020). General notes on the study: The study analyzed resected pancreatic ductal adenocarcinoma using both multiplex immunohistochemistry and TCRbeta immunosequencing, alongside ex vivo slice culture that tested PD-1 and CXCR4 blockade. Two geographically distinct regions were TCR-sequenced from each of roughly six tumors to assess intratumoral heterogeneity. Overall results and qualifications from the work: Although tumors showed clonal expansion, with a mean productive clonality of approximately 0.15 compared with 0.045 to 0.05 in healthy blood, clonality was not correlated with survival. The frequency of each amino acid clone correlated strongly with the number of distinct nucleotide rearrangements encoding that clone, suggesting convergent selection driven by common tumor antigens. Only TCRbeta chains were sequenced, so true antigen-specificity overlap of convergent dominant clones remained unconfirmed pending paired alpha-beta single-cell sequencing.

Extracted DNA was used for immunosequencing of TCRbeta CDR3 regions with the immunoSEQ Assay at Adaptive Biotechnologies. In the source study's methods: To quantify the absolute abundance of each unique TCRbeta CDR3, sequences were collapsed and filtered. Clonality was calculated as 1 minus Pielou's evenness, using only productive in-frame rearrangements. Regional overlap tracked the top 100 nucleotide rearrangements across paired samples, with Morisita index comparing paired versus unrelated samples. The immunoSEQ Rearrangement Details tool was used to assess convergence of nucleotide rearrangements onto identical amino acid sequences. Held by TCRdb, this immuneACCESS table contains in-frame sequences only and omits some clones. Under half of the omission traces to an unresolved V gene where checked; the cause of the rest is unknown. The V and J calls and clone size are taken from that table; D and trimming were inferred from the DNA. Within this sample are about 3,500 clones, with approximately 50% of them counted one time only. About 18% of the sample is taken by the ten largest.

The CDR3 holds 15 amino acids from the cysteine to the phenylalanine. The sequence is cut down to CDR3 DNA, 45 bases in frame from base 1. CDR1 and CDR2 are read off the germline V gene as MNHGY and SAAAGT. V is cut back by 4 bases and J by 5 bases, with 9 bases in the junction unmatched. None of the patients whose archived tumor blocks were used had received neoadjuvant therapy prior to resection. The preserved-tissue arm of the study used approximately 31 surgical resection samples from 20 to 25 previously untreated pancreatic ductal adenocarcinoma patients. DNA for the resection arm was extracted from ten 5-micron curls of FFPE tumor cut next to the multiplex immunohistochemistry slide.

Recombination linked TRBV6-8 to TRBJ2-5, and TRBD2 aligns with 8 junction nucleotides. This clonotype originated in a human donor with pancreatic ductal adenocarcinoma. The sample was tumor tissue. CDR3 region: CASSSGLGEGETQYF. At the DNA level, the sequence is TGTGCCAGCAGTTCGGGACTAGGGGAGGGGGAGACCCAGTACTTC.